This TCR beta chain is from a study of blood T cell repertoires in COVID-19. At the level of the study: The United States, Italy and Spain were the sources of the acute and convalescent COVID-19 samples.

Authors' processing steps: Estimated nucleated cell counts came from reference gene primer amplification. Libraries were prepared by immunoSEQ multiplex PCR; TCRdb keeps only in-frame clonotypes and omits some of them. D and trimming were read from the DNA, whereas the V and J calls and clone size are those reported in that table. The profile covers around 150,000 clones, with approximately 81% appearing a single time and 0.85% to 1.2% taken by the ten largest. V lost 6 bases, J lost 2 bases, and 4 bases stayed unmatched. The CDR3 length is 14 residues. CDR1 is SGHNT, CDR2 YYREEE, per germline (reference sequence). This clone was counted a single time.

This TCR was sampled from a man aged 35-49 years with acute or convalescent COVID-19. This chain links TRBV5-4 with TRBJ1-3; TRBD1 matches 8 bases. What was sequenced was peripheral blood. CDR3 DNA sequence: TGTGCCAGCATCGACAGGGGTGCTGGAAACACCATATATTTT. This gives the protein CASIDRGAGNTIYF.